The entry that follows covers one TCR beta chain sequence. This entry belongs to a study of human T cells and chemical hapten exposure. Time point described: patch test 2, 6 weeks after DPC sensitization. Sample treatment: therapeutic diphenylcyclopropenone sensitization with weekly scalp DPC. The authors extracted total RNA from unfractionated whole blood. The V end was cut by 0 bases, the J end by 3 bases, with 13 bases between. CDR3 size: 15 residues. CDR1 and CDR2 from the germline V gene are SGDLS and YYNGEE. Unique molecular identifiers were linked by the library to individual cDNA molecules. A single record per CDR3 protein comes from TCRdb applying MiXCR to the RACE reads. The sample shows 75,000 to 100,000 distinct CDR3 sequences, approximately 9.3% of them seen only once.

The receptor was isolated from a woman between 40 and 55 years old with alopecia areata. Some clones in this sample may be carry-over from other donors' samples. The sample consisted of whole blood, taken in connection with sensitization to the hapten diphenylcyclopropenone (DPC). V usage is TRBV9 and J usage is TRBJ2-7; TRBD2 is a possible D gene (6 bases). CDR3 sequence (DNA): TGTGCCAGCAGCGTAGGGGACTTTCCATTCTACGAGCAGTACTTC. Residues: CASSVGDFPFYEQYF.